Listed below are T cell receptor beta chains from one sample, sequenced in a study of beta chain features in type 1 diabetes. The data were produced by immunoSEQ multiplex PCR, yet TCRdb's version contains in-frame clones alone and is incomplete. The sample yields approximately 600,000 clones, 9.5% to 15% seen once. Sequenced material: naive CD4+ T cells from blood. The receptors were sampled from a young man with type 1 diabetes. Each CDR3 is given with its conserved first and last residue. A D gene is named only where the DNA matches it firmly. Rows may omit the clone size; those that give it use once, few, many or a size class.

V: TRBV4-1
D: NA
size: NA
J: TRBJ2-7
CDR3: CASSQEDSRIIYEQYF
DNA: TGCGCCAGCAGCCAAGAGGACAGCCGGATTATTTACGAGCAGTACTTC

V: TRBV14
D: NA
size: few
J: TRBJ1-1
CDR3: CASSQGMNTEAFF
DNA: TGTGCCAGCAGCCAGGGAATGAACACTGAAGCTTTCTTT

V: TRBV5-1
D: NA
size: NA
J: TRBJ2-5
CDR3: CASRLTGLQETQYF
DNA: TGCGCCAGCAGGCTAACGGGGTTACAAGAGACCCAGTACTTC

V: TRBV4-2
D: TRBD1
size: NA
J: TRBJ1-1
CDR3: CASSQLRGGQLNTEAFF
DNA: TGTGCCAGCAGCCAGCTAAGGGGGGGACAGTTGAACACTGAAGCTTTCTTT

V: TRBV4-2
D: TRBD2
size: NA
J: TRBJ2-3
CDR3: CASSQAGGADTQYF
DNA: TGTGCCAGCAGCCAAGCGGGGGGAGCAGATACGCAGTATTTT

V: TRBV18
D: NA
size: NA
J: TRBJ2-7
CDR3: CASSPGPGHEQYF
DNA: TGTGCCAGCTCCCCCGGGCCTGGCCACGAGCAGTACTTC

V: TRBV18
D: NA
size: NA
J: TRBJ2-1
CDR3: CASSPSQNEQFF
DNA: TGTGCCAGCTCACCATCCCAGAATGAGCAGTTCTTC

V: TRBV18
D: TRBD1
size: NA
J: TRBJ2-1
CDR3: CASSPVGQGADEQFF
DNA: TGTGCCAGCTCACCAGTAGGGCAGGGGGCCGATGAGCAGTTCTTC

V: TRBV18
D: TRBD1
size: NA
J: TRBJ1-6
CDR3: CASSRDRGGSPLHF
DNA: TGTGCCAGCTCCCGGGACAGGGGGGGATCACCCCTCCACTTT

V: TRBV5-4
D: NA
size: few
J: TRBJ1-2
CDR3: CASGDGYTF
DNA: TGTGCCAGCGGGGATGGCTACACCTTC

V: TRBV4-3
D: NA
size: NA
J: TRBJ1-4
CDR3: CASSQDQGKLFF
DNA: TGCGCCAGCAGCCAAGATCAGGGAAAACTGTTTTTT

V: TRBV5-1
D: TRBD1
size: few
J: TRBJ2-7
CDR3: CASSLAGTEYEQYF
DNA: TGCGCCAGCAGCTTGGCCGGGACAGAATACGAGCAGTACTTC

V: TRBV5-1
D: NA
size: NA
J: TRBJ2-3
CDR3: CASSRIPDRTDTQYF
DNA: TGCGCCAGCAGCCGAATCCCCGACAGGACAGATACGCAGTATTTT

V: TRBV30
D: NA
size: NA
J: TRBJ2-5
CDR3: CAWSSAVGETQYF
DNA: TGTGCCTGGAGTTCAGCGGTAGGAGAGACCCAGTACTTC

V: TRBV11-2
D: NA
size: few
J: TRBJ1-2
CDR3: CASSSDSYGYTF
DNA: TGTGCCAGCAGTTCCGACTCTTATGGCTACACCTTC

V: TRBV14
D: NA
size: NA
J: TRBJ1-6
CDR3: CASSHPLVEEFRLF
DNA: TGTGCCAGCAGCCATCCTTTGGTAGAGGAGTTCAGGCTCTTT

V: TRBV5-4
D: NA
size: NA
J: TRBJ2-2
CDR3: CASSFPPGELFF
DNA: TGTGCCAGCAGCTTCCCACCCGGGGAGCTGTTTTTT

V: TRBV15
D: NA
size: NA
J: TRBJ2-1
CDR3: CATSRDRGDEQFF
DNA: TGTGCCACCAGCAGAGATAGGGGCGATGAGCAGTTCTTC

V: TRBV7-2
D: NA
size: NA
J: TRBJ1-5
CDR3: CASSLVDGLDQPQHF
DNA: TGTGCCAGCAGCTTAGTAGATGGTTTGGATCAGCCCCAGCATTTT

V: TRBV9
D: TRBD1
size: few
J: TRBJ2-1
CDR3: CASSATGGGHNEQFF
DNA: TGTGCCAGCAGCGCGACAGGGGGCGGACACAATGAGCAGTTCTTC

V: TRBV11-3
D: NA
size: few
J: TRBJ2-7
CDR3: CASSLDRYEQYF
DNA: TGTGCCAGCAGCCTTGACCGGTACGAGCAGTACTTC

V: TRBV7-2
D: NA
size: few
J: TRBJ2-2
CDR3: CASSFRSNTGELFF
DNA: TGTGCCAGCAGCTTCAGGTCGAACACCGGGGAGCTGTTTTTT

V: TRBV28
D: NA
size: few
J: TRBJ1-2
CDR3: CASSPKGTGASGYTF
DNA: TGTGCCAGCAGTCCAAAAGGGACGGGAGCCTCTGGCTACACCTTC

V: TRBV7-2
D: NA
size: few
J: TRBJ1-1
CDR3: CASSLAVENTEAFF
DNA: TGTGCCAGCAGCTTAGCGGTTGAGAACACTGAAGCTTTCTTT

V: TRBV4-2
D: NA
size: NA
J: TRBJ1-2
CDR3: CASSRTAGPVGYTF
DNA: TGTGCCAGCAGCCGCACCGCAGGGCCGGTGGGCTACACCTTC

V: TRBV6-5
D: NA
size: NA
J: TRBJ1-2
CDR3: CASSQGQQVSYGYTF
DNA: TGTGCCAGCAGCCAAGGTCAACAGGTTTCCTATGGCTACACCTTC

V: TRBV9
D: NA
size: few
J: TRBJ2-3
CDR3: CASSVAGSTDTQYF
DNA: TGTGCCAGCAGCGTAGCGGGCAGCACAGATACGCAGTATTTT

V: TRBV15
D: NA
size: once
J: TRBJ2-2
CDR3: CATSIRTQLTGELFF
DNA: TGTGCCACCAGCATACGGACACAACTCACCGGGGAGCTGTTTTTT

V: TRBV5-4
D: NA
size: NA
J: TRBJ1-2
CDR3: CASSFGGTGYTF
DNA: TGTGCCAGCAGCTTTGGGGGGACGGGCTACACCTTC

V: TRBV9
D: NA
size: few
J: TRBJ2-5
CDR3: CASSALGVQETQYF
DNA: TGTGCCAGCAGCGCCCTGGGGGTTCAAGAGACCCAGTACTTC

V: TRBV9
D: NA
size: few
J: TRBJ1-6
CDR3: CASSVTAAQSYNSPLHF
DNA: TGTGCCAGCAGCGTTACAGCGGCCCAGTCCTATAATTCACCCCTCCACTTT

V: TRBV10-3
D: NA
size: few
J: TRBJ2-7
CDR3: CASSGGRDRSSYEQYF
DNA: TGTGCCAGCAGTGGTGGGAGGGACAGGAGCTCCTACGAGCAGTACTTC

V: TRBV6-6
D: NA
size: NA
J: TRBJ1-1
CDR3: CASSYMRDTEAFF
DNA: TGTGCCAGCAGTTATATGAGGGACACTGAAGCTTTCTTT

V: TRBV7-3
D: TRBD1
size: once
J: TRBJ2-5
CDR3: CASSSSGQGGETQYF
DNA: TGTGCCAGCAGCTCCTCGGGACAGGGAGGAGAGACCCAGTACTTC

V: TRBV7-9
D: TRBD1
size: NA
J: TRBJ1-6
CDR3: CASSLDRDNSPLHF
DNA: TGTGCCAGCAGCCTCGACAGGGATAATTCACCCCTCCACTTT

V: TRBV29-1
D: NA
size: NA
J: TRBJ2-7
CDR3: CSVGLATYEQYF
DNA: TGCAGCGTCGGACTGGCAACCTACGAGCAGTACTTC

V: TRBV5-1
D: TRBD1
size: NA
J: TRBJ2-5
CDR3: CASSLGVAQGKETQYF
DNA: TGCGCCAGCAGCTTGGGGGTCGCACAGGGGAAAGAGACCCAGTACTTC

V: TRBV7-9
D: NA
size: NA
J: TRBJ1-2
CDR3: CASSLTEDYGYTF
DNA: TGTGCCAGCAGCCTAACAGAAGACTATGGCTACACCTTC

V: TRBV28
D: TRBD1
size: NA
J: TRBJ1-2
CDR3: CASSLGQVEGYTF
DNA: TGTGCCAGCAGCCTAGGACAGGTAGAAGGCTACACCTTC

V: TRBV19
D: NA
size: few
J: TRBJ2-3
CDR3: CASSPNNQGLWDTQYF
DNA: TGTGCCAGTAGTCCCAATAACCAGGGTTTATGGGATACGCAGTATTTT

V: TRBV29-1
D: NA
size: few
J: TRBJ2-7
CDR3: CSVQAQRGYEQYF
DNA: TGCAGCGTGCAGGCGCAAAGGGGTTACGAGCAGTACTTC

V: TRBV7-2
D: NA
size: NA
J: TRBJ2-7
CDR3: CASSLGWTSTYEQYF
DNA: TGTGCCAGCAGCTTAGGGTGGACAAGCACCTACGAGCAGTACTTC

V: TRBV7-9
D: NA
size: few
J: TRBJ1-1
CDR3: CASSAGLGDTEAFF
DNA: TGTGCCAGCAGCGCCGGCCTTGGGGACACTGAAGCTTTCTTT

V: TRBV9
D: NA
size: few
J: TRBJ2-3
CDR3: CASSVLSVDTQYF
DNA: TGTGCCAGCAGCGTCCTTTCGGTAGATACGCAGTATTTT

V: TRBV7-2
D: NA
size: NA
J: TRBJ2-2
CDR3: CASSLAGGGTGELFF
DNA: TGTGCCAGCAGCTTAGCGGGGGGCGGCACCGGGGAGCTGTTTTTT

V: TRBV4-3
D: NA
size: NA
J: TRBJ1-4
CDR3: CASSPGERKREKLFF
DNA: TGCGCCAGCAGCCCCGGGGAACGTAAGCGGGAAAAACTGTTTTTT

V: TRBV15
D: NA
size: NA
J: TRBJ2-7
CDR3: CATSRDPAGSYEQYF
DNA: TGTGCCACCAGCAGAGATCCTGCGGGGTCCTACGAGCAGTACTTC

V: TRBV19
D: TRBD1
size: NA
J: TRBJ1-4
CDR3: CASSPGQGNEKLFF
DNA: TGTGCCAGTAGCCCGGGACAGGGGAATGAAAAACTGTTTTTT

V: TRBV14
D: NA
size: few
J: TRBJ1-4
CDR3: CASSRDGLGEKLFF
DNA: TGTGCCAGCAGCCGGGACGGCCTAGGTGAAAAACTGTTTTTT

V: TRBV11-3
D: NA
size: NA
J: TRBJ2-3
CDR3: CASSSTGTQAGTQYF
DNA: TGTGCCAGCAGCTCTACCGGGACCCAGGCGGGTACGCAGTATTTT

V: TRBV20-1
D: NA
size: NA
J: TRBJ1-2
CDR3: CSADINYGYTF
DNA: TGCAGTGCGGACATAAACTATGGCTACACCTTC

V: TRBV5-1
D: NA
size: NA
J: TRBJ2-3
CDR3: CASSSRSGGTDTQYF
DNA: TGCGCCAGCAGCAGCCGGAGCGGCGGCACAGATACGCAGTATTTT

V: TRBV7-9
D: TRBD1
size: NA
J: TRBJ2-1
CDR3: CASSSTGDGIYNEQFF
DNA: TGTGCCAGCAGCTCGACAGGGGACGGAATCTACAATGAGCAGTTCTTC

V: TRBV7-8
D: NA
size: NA
J: TRBJ1-5
CDR3: CASSLVGNNQPQHF
DNA: TGTGCCAGCAGCTTAGTCGGGAACAATCAGCCCCAGCATTTT

V: TRBV2
D: TRBD1
size: NA
J: TRBJ2-7
CDR3: CASNRDSYEQYF
DNA: TGTGCCAGCAACCGGGACAGTTACGAGCAGTACTTC